Below, 25 T cell receptor beta chains from the same sample are listed, as sequenced in a study of cytomegalovirus exposure and HLA in healthy donors. The PCR was carried out with 60 Vbeta primers and 13 Jbeta primers. Profiled with immunoSEQ multiplex PCR; TCRdb holds only in-frame clones, not every one. This sample carries approximately 150,000 clones, approximately 70% of them seen once, and the ten largest clones take about 4.3%. Sequences were obtained from PBMCs. The receptors originated from a young man in good health and CMV-seropositive.

The V call is TRBV5-1, the J call TRBJ1-1; 9 nucleotides match TRBD1. V dropped 3 bases and J dropped 1; count of bases not matched to a gene: 1. The CDR3 is 14 amino acids. From germline, CDR1 is SGHRS and CDR2 YFSETQ. CDR3: CASSSGQGNTEAFF. CDR3 nucleotides: TGCGCCAGCAGCTCGGGACAGGGGAACACTGAAGCTTTCTTT.

The chain carries TRBV7-3 and TRBJ1-5; perhaps TRBD1 as D (5 bases). This CDR3 contains 14 residues. Between the trimmed V and J ends, which lost 5 bases and 7 bases, there was a span of 15 bases. Germline loops: CDR1 SGHTA, CDR2 FQGTGA. The CDR3 loop reads CASSPPAGLQPQHF. CDR3 bases: TGTGCCAGCAGCCCCCCCGCGGGGCTACAGCCCCAGCATTTT.

This clone was observed a few times. The chain has TRBV28 and TRBJ2-3; D is possibly TRBD2 (7 bases). V lost 3 bases to trimming and J lost 12 bases, with 16 bases between them. CDR1 and CDR2 from the germline V gene are MDHEN and SYDVKM. The CDR3 contains 13 residues. The CDR3, as DNA: TGTGCCAGCAGTTTGTTATCGGGGGGCGCACAGTATTTT. Protein product: CASSLLSGGAQYF.

The sample holds a few counts of this clone. V is TRBV4-1 and J is TRBJ2-5; D is possibly TRBD2 (5 bases). Looked up from germline, CDR1 is MGHRA and CDR2 is YSYEKL. The CDR3 length is 16 residues. Trimming left V 1 base short and J 5 bases short, with 17 bases between. CDR3 DNA: TGCGCCAGCAGCCAAGGGGGAGCAATAAGCTCGGAGACCCAGTACTTC. It is translated as CASSQGGAISSETQYF.

The chain is built from TRBV19 and TRBJ1-2, with 8 bases matching TRBD1. The ends lost 3 bases at V and 6 bases at J; junction bases unmatched: 12. Germline V gene sequence: CDR1 LNHDA, CDR2 SQIVND (reference sequence). The CDR3 is made up of 16 amino acids. The chain's CDR3 is CASSISPTDRANGYTF. The CDR3 nucleotides are TGTGCCAGTAGTATTAGCCCAACGGACAGGGCAAATGGCTACACCTTC.

This rearrangement joins TRBV7-8 to TRBJ2-1; TRBD2 agrees at 13 bases. This CDR3 comprises 19 residues. Per germline, CDR1 SGHVS and CDR2 FQNEAQ. The V gene end was trimmed by 5 bases and the J gene end by 7 bases; junction bases not matched to a gene: 17. The CDR3 DNA sequence: TGTGCCAGCAGCACAGGACTAGCGGGAGTACTGGAGCTAGTAAATGAGCAGTTCTTC. Translating it yields CASSTGLAGVLELVNEQFF. Together with reference TRBV7-8 and TRBJ2-1, the CDR3 gives the full variable domain: GAGVSQSPRYKVAKRGQDVALRCDPISGHVSLFWYQQALGQGPEFLTYFQNEAQLDKSGLPSDRFFAERPEGSVSTLKIQRTQQEDSAVYLCASSTGLAGVLELVNEQFFGPGTRLTVL.

The chain employs TRBV27 and TRBJ2-2, with D tentatively TRBD1 (5 bases). The ends were cut back, 6 bases at V and 4 bases at J, with 12 bases in the middle. The CDR3 is made up of 14 amino acids. CDR1 and CDR2 from the germline V gene are MNHEY and SMNVEV (reference sequence). The CDR3, as DNA: TGTGCCAGCAGCCTAGGGGTTCTCACCGGGGAGCTGTTTTTT. Translating gives CASSLGVLTGELFF.

In its sample, this clone was seen many times. The chain recombines TRBV4-1 with TRBJ2-2; D remains ambiguous. The ends were cut back, 1 base at V and 2 bases at J, with 8 bases in the middle. CDR3 size: 15 residues. The V gene's germline CDR1 is MGHRA and CDR2 YSYEKL. The CDR3 is CASSQGQENTGELFF. The CDR3 DNA is TGCGCCAGCAGCCAAGGGCAGGAAAACACCGGGGAGCTGTTTTTT.

This chain links TRBV4-1 with TRBJ1-5, with D perhaps matching TRBD1 (5 bases). V lost 1 base and J 0 bases, leaving 16 bases between the germline ends. This CDR3 contains 18 residues. Germline values: CDR1 MGHRA, CDR2 YSYEKL. The CDR3 bases are TGCGCCAGCAGCCAAGGGGAGGGGCGGGGGTATAGCAATCAGCCCCAGCATTTT. Translated: CASSQGEGRGYSNQPQHF.

This chain joins TRBV5-4 and TRBJ1-3; D gene unclear. Trimming stripped 3 bases from V and 0 bases from J, with 10 bases between. The germline V gene encodes CDR1 SGHNT and CDR2 YYREEE (reference sequence). This CDR3 region has 15 residues. The CDR3 sequence is CASSSGGLSGNTIYF. The CDR3 nucleotides read TGTGCCAGCAGCTCAGGAGGGCTCTCTGGAAACACCATATATTTT.

This clone was counted a few times. V gene TRBV27 combines with J gene TRBJ2-3, with 8 bases matching TRBD1. This CDR3 has 16 residues. Looked up from germline, CDR1 is MNHEY and CDR2 is SMNVEV (reference sequence). With V trimmed by 2 bases and J by 0 bases, 4 bases remained unmatched. CDR3 coding DNA: TGTGCCAGCAGTTTACAGGGGGCGCTTAGCACAGATACGCAGTATTTT. This sequence encodes CASSLQGALSTDTQYF.

The chain carries TRBV28 and TRBJ2-2; 7 bases are shared with TRBD2. Germline V gene data show CDR1 as MDHEN and CDR2 as SYDVKM. This CDR3 contains 14 residues. With 7 bases clipped from V and 1 base from J, the junction kept 3 bases outside the gene matches. DNA for the CDR3: TGTGCCAGCACCGGGGGGATGAACACCGGGGAGCTGTTTTTT. Translated, it gives CASTGGMNTGELFF.

V and J are TRBV7-2 and TRBJ1-1; no clear D. The germline V gene encodes CDR1 SGHTA and CDR2 FQGNSA. V gave up 5 bases and J gave up 7 bases, with 17 bases separating them. This CDR3 comprises 14 residues. The CDR3 region has the DNA TGTGCCAGCAGCAGTGAAGTCCAGAGGCTTGAAGCTTTCTTT. This translates into CASSSEVQRLEAFF.

Written as DNA, the CDR3 is TGTGCCAGCAGCTTCGGTCTGAATCAGCCCCAGCATTTT. Amino acids: CASSFGLNQPQHF. The V call is TRBV13, the J call TRBJ1-5; D not resolved. Germline CDR1 and CDR2: PRHDT and FYEKMQ (reference sequence). Trimming removed 3 bases at V and 4 bases at J, with 7 bases between. This CDR3 spans 13 amino acids.

The chain combines TRBV5-1 with TRBJ2-3, with D uncertain. There are 14 residues in the CDR3. The germline V gene encodes CDR1 SGHRS and CDR2 YFSETQ. Trimming removed 1 base at V and 0 bases at J, with 6 bases between. CDR3 in DNA: TGCGCCAGCAGCTTGAGCTCTAGCACAGATACGCAGTATTTT. Amino acids: CASSLSSSTDTQYF.

The genes are TRBV5-1 and TRBJ2-5; 8 nucleotides agree with TRBD1. CDR1 and CDR2 (germline): SGHRS, YFSETQ. V lost 2 bases and J lost 2; bases outside the gene matches: 8. The CDR3 is 16 residues long. The CDR3 DNA is TGCGCCAGCAGCTTAGGACAGGGTGGGGGGCAAGAGACCCAGTACTTC. Amino acid sequence: CASSLGQGGGQETQYF.

The chain uses TRBV5-4 and TRBJ1-1; TRBD1 agrees at 8 bases. Looked up from germline, CDR1 is SGHNT and CDR2 is YYREEE (reference sequence). V was clipped by 4 bases and J by 8 bases; unmatched bases: 4. The CDR3 is 12 amino acids. The CDR3 DNA follows: TGTGCCAGCAGCGCGACAGGGGAGGAAGCTTTCTTT. Its translation is CASSATGEEAFF. Full variable domain (remainder filled in from reference TRBV5-4 and TRBJ1-1): ETGVTQSPTHLIKTRGQQVTLRCSSQSGHNTVSWYQQALGQGPQFIFQYYREEENGRGNFPPRFSGLQFPNYSSELNVNALELDDSALYLCASSATGEEAFFGQGTRLTVV.

This clone was counted a single time. The rearrangement uses TRBV28 and TRBJ1-5; D perhaps matches TRBD1 (5 bases). V lost 5 bases and J lost 4, with 9 bases in between. The CDR3 consists of 13 residues. Germline CDR1 reads MDHEN; CDR2 reads SYDVKM. The CDR3 sequence: CASSPQGNQPQHF. CDR3 nucleotide sequence: TGTGCCAGCAGTCCGCAGGGTAATCAGCCCCAGCATTTT.

This sequence joins TRBV19 and TRBJ1-5, with no clear D. The CDR3 has 13 residues. Trimming took 3 bases from V and 5 from J, leaving 8 bases between them. Germline CDR1 is LNHDA and CDR2 is SQIVND (reference sequence). The CDR3 spells CASSMGSYQPQHF. In DNA form, the CDR3 reads TGTGCCAGTAGTATGGGCAGCTATCAGCCCCAGCATTTT.

This clone has a single count. The genes are TRBV5-1 and TRBJ1-2; no clear D. Germline V gene lookup returns CDR1 SGHRS and CDR2 YFSETQ. The CDR3 covers 15 residues. Trimming took 0 bases from V and 0 from J, leaving 9 bases between them. CDR3 loop: CASSLAAGANYGYTF. The CDR3 bases are TGCGCCAGCAGCTTGGCCGCGGGAGCTAACTATGGCTACACCTTC.

The J gene is TRBJ2-5, the V gene TRBV9, with TRBD2 identical over 15 bases. After removal of 4 bases from V and 5 bases from J, the junction contained 6 bases not matched to a gene. CDR1 and CDR2 from the germline V gene are SGDLS and YYNGEE. There are 16 residues in the CDR3. The CDR3: CASSLGLAGGRETQYF. The CDR3 DNA follows: TGTGCCAGCAGCCTCGGACTAGCGGGAGGGCGGGAGACCCAGTACTTC.

This clone was detected a few times. This chain joins TRBV27 and TRBJ1-2; TRBD1 matches at 9 bases. Unmatched junction bases numbered 5, after V lost 5 bases and J lost 4 bases. The CDR3 covers 14 residues. Germline values: CDR1 MNHEY, CDR2 SMNVEV (reference sequence). In DNA form, the CDR3 reads TGTGCCAGCAGTGCCAGGGGACAGGGCTATGGCTACACCTTC. Its protein is CASSARGQGYGYTF.

The chain couples TRBV7-2 to TRBJ2-3; TRBD2 matches at 8 bases. Germline trimming cut 5 bases from V and 5 bases from J; bases unmatched to any gene: 3. This CDR3 comprises 13 residues. Germline CDR1 and CDR2: SGHTA and FQGNSA. CDR3 region: CASSVTSGDTQYF. The CDR3 DNA reads TGTGCCAGCAGCGTCACTAGCGGAGATACGCAGTATTTT.

The rearrangement links TRBV27 to TRBJ1-4; D is undetermined. The CDR3 extends over 13 amino acids. Trimming took 2 bases from V and 10 from J, leaving 11 bases between them. Germline values: CDR1 MNHEY, CDR2 SMNVEV (reference sequence). In DNA, the CDR3 is TGTGCCAGCAGTTTAAGGAGGGCTGGAAAACTGTTTTTT. Translation gives CASSLRRAGKLFF.

The V and J genes are TRBV6-6 and TRBJ2-1; 9 nucleotides match TRBD2. V lost 5 bases to trimming and J lost 0 bases; unmatched junction nucleotides: 2. CDR1 and CDR2 (germline): MNHNY, SVGAGI (reference sequence). The CDR3 length is 15 residues. Here the CDR3 DNA reads TGTGCCAGCAGTAAGACTAGCGGCTCCTACAATGAGCAGTTCTTC. It translates to CASSKTSGSYNEQFF.